This T cell receptor (beta chain) was found in a study of blood T cell repertoires in COVID-19. Study details: Spain, Italy and the United States supplied samples that represented acute and convalescent COVID-19. PBMCs, B-cell-depleted T cells, or T cells were the source of the cDNA or gDNA that made up the material.

There are 13 residues in the CDR3. The V end was cut by 7 bases, the J end by 2 bases, with 15 bases between. The germline V gene has CDR1 SQVTM and CDR2 ANQGSEA. In the original analysis: Amplification of reference gene primers provided the estimated nucleated cell counts. The assay was immunoSEQ multiplex PCR, and TCRdb's table has in-frame clones only and misses some. The D gene and trimming were derived from the DNA, and the V and J assignments and clone size from that table. The sample shows some 90,000 clones, approximately 82% of them seen only once. This clone was observed once. The chain carries TRBV29-1 and TRBJ2-7; perhaps TRBD2 as D (5 bases). The receptor was isolated from a man between 65 and 85 years old with active or convalescent COVID-19. Sequencing was performed on peripheral blood. CDR3 sequence reads: CSASGKGTYEQYF. In DNA, the CDR3 is TGCAGCGCCTCGGGGAAAGGGACCTACGAGCAGTACTTC.